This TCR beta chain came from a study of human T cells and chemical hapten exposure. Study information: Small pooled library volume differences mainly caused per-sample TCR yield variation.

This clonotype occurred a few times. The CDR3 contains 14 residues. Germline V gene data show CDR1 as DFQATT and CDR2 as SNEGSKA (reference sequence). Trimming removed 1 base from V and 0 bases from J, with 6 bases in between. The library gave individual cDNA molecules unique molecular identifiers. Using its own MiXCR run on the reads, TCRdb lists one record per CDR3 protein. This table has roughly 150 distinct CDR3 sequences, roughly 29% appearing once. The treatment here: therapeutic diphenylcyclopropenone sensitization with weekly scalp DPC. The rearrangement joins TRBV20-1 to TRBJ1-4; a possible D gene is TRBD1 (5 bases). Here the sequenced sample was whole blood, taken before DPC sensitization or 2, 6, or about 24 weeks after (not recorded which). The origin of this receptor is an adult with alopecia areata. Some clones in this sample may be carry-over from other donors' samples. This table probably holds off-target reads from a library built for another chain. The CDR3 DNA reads TGCAGTGCTAGAGCGGGGGCAACTAATGAAAAACTGTTTTTT. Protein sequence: CSARAGATNEKLFF.